This T cell receptor beta chain is drawn from a study of HIV-infected patients and healthy controls. CDR3 length equals 18 residues. V shed 0 bases and J shed 1 base, with 18 bases lying between them. CDR1 is SNHLY and CDR2 is FYNNEI in the germline V gene. 450 to 600 ng RNA was reverse transcribed with alpha and beta constant-region primers. Alpha and beta chain libraries were made separately by chain-specific third strand synthesis with multiplexing indices. A single primer pair per chain amplified all rearrangements, with per-molecule barcodes. TCRdb re-called the 5' RACE reads with MiXCR, one entry per CDR3 protein. The sample carries fewer than 15,000 distinct CDR3 sequences, roughly a tenth recorded once. The repertoire came from unfractionated whole blood and reflected all unsorted peripheral T cells. By its share, this clonotype is medium-sized. The target antigen is unknown. Study-wide findings and caveats: Untreated HIV+ repertoires had roughly threefold fewer distinct CDR3s and lower Shannon diversity than healthy controls. Study cohorts differed slightly in age and sex, but this did not explain diversity differences. HIV+ repertoires were severely depleted of MAIT alpha-chain CDR3s, unlike healthy controls.

This TCR came from an adult in good health. Sequencing input: blood. V and J are TRBV2 and TRBJ2-5; the D is unclear. The CDR3 spells CASSEATTLPPVQETQYF. CDR3 DNA sequence: TGTGCCAGCAGTGAAGCTACGACGCTCCCCCCGGTCCAAGAGACCCAGTACTTC.